Each of the 5 T cell receptor beta chains below was sequenced from the same sample in a study of Tregs in tolerant kidney transplant recipients (dated by TCRdb to about 2019). The library relied on the immunoSEQ multiplex PCR assay. TCRdb re-hosts the immuneACCESS table, in-frame sequences only. Its copies lack some clones; in the studies checked, an unresolved V gene accounts for under half of them, and the cause for the rest is not known. A total of some 250,000 clones appear in this sample, around 82% of them only once. The ten largest make up about 0.68% of the sample. The sequenced sample was CD4+ T cells from blood. These receptors originate from a human donor in good health.

This chain connects TRBV4-1 to TRBJ2-2; D might be TRBD1 (6 bases). The CDR3 runs 17 residues. In germline, CDR1 is MGHRA, CDR2 YSYEKL. V was cut by 0 bases and J by 4 bases, with 15 bases left in between. CDR3 DNA sequence: TGCGCCAGCAGCCAAGACGGAAGGGACACAAGCACCGGGGAGCTGTTTTTT. Amino acids: CASSQDGRDTSTGELFF.

In this sample, this clone turned up once. The chain employs TRBV2 and TRBJ1-6; possible D gene TRBD1, 6 bases. The CDR3 is 14 residues long. The V gene's germline CDR1 is SNHLY and CDR2 FYNNEI. V dropped 8 bases and J dropped 9 bases, with 17 bases sitting between them. Here the CDR3 reads CASGRDKRISPLHF. CDR3 nucleotide sequence: TGTGCCAGCGGCCGGGACAAAAGGATTTCACCCCTCCACTTT. The entire variable domain, with the rest obtained from reference TRBV2 and TRBJ1-6, is as follows: EPEVTQTPSHQVTQMGQEVILRCVPISNHLYFYWYRQILGQKVEFLVSFYNNEISEKSEIFDDQFSVERPDGSNFTLKIRSTKLEDSAMYFCASGRDKRISPLHFGNGTRLTVT.

This clone was recorded a few times. The genes are TRBV11-2 and TRBJ1-1; 7 bases are a match to TRBD1. Trimming removed 4 bases from V and 4 bases from J; junction bases left unmatched: 3. The CDR3 spans 13 residues. Germline V gene sequence: CDR1 SGHAT, CDR2 FQNNGV. The CDR3 loop reads CASSYTGATEAFF. The DNA for the CDR3 is TGTGCCAGCAGCTACACAGGGGCCACTGAAGCTTTCTTT.

The chain uses TRBV29-1 and TRBJ1-1; D gene ambiguous. The CDR3 runs to 13 residues. V lost 5 bases and J lost 11, with 21 bases in between. Germline lookup yields CDR1 SQVTM and CDR2 ANQGSEA. The CDR3 region has the DNA TGCAGCGTTCGTTCTCTCAGCCCCTTTGACGCTTTCTTT. This translates into CSVRSLSPFDAFF.

V and J are TRBV2 and TRBJ2-3; 11 positions match TRBD2. The CDR3 length is 14 residues. Germline CDR1 SNHLY, CDR2 FYNNEI. V dropped 9 bases and J dropped 3; count of bases not matched to a gene: 5. The CDR3 bases are TGTGCCAGGGCTAGCGGGAGGAAGACAGATACGCAGTATTTT. Translating it yields CARASGRKTDTQYF. Filled out from reference TRBV2 and TRBJ2-3, the complete variable domain reads EPEVTQTPSHQVTQMGQEVILRCVPISNHLYFYWYRQILGQKVEFLVSFYNNEISEKSEIFDDQFSVERPDGSNFTLKIRSTKLEDSAMYFCARASGRKTDTQYFGPGTRLTVL.